What follows are 15 T cell receptor beta chains derived from one specimen sequenced in a study of cytomegalovirus exposure and HLA in healthy donors. The primer mix had 60 Vbeta and 13 Jbeta primers. The assay was immunoSEQ multiplex PCR, and TCRdb's table has in-frame clones only and misses some. The table lists 170,000 or so clones, about 80% of them singletons. Sequenced material: PBMCs. The origin of the receptors is a boy aged 5 to 17 in good health and CMV-seronegative.

The rearrangement links TRBV19 to TRBJ1-1, with no clear D. Deletions cut 3 bases from V and 3 bases from J, with 11 bases between. CDR3 length equals 14 residues. Per the germline V gene, CDR1 is LNHDA and CDR2 is SQIVND (reference sequence). The CDR3 here is CASSISPRDTEAFF. The CDR3 nucleotides are TGTGCCAGTAGTATCTCTCCTCGGGACACTGAAGCTTTCTTT.

The gene calls are TRBV12-5 and TRBJ1-2; D is uncertain. Trimming left V 3 bases short and J 2 bases short, with 10 bases between. The germline gives CDR1 LGHNT, CDR2 FRNRAP. The CDR3 contains 14 residues. The CDR3 spells CASGFEVPNYGYTF. CDR3 nucleotides: TGTGCTAGTGGTTTCGAGGTCCCCAACTATGGCTACACCTTC.

The rearrangement uses TRBV6-1 and TRBJ2-1; D might be TRBD1 (6 bases). Germline V gene data show CDR1 as MNHNS and CDR2 as SASEGT. Trimming took 7 bases from V and 0 from J, leaving 10 bases between them. The CDR3 covers 14 residues. CDR3 nucleotides: TGTGCCAGCACCCGGGACATCTCCTACAATGAGCAGTTCTTC. Translating it yields CASTRDISYNEQFF.

The chain carries TRBV9 and TRBJ1-1, with 8 nucleotides matching TRBD1. Germline V gene lookup returns CDR1 SGDLS and CDR2 YYNGEE. V lost 0 bases, J lost 3 bases, and 7 bases stayed unmatched. CDR3 length equals 16 residues. The CDR3 is CASSVDPQGVDTEAFF. The DNA for the CDR3 is TGTGCCAGCAGCGTAGACCCACAGGGGGTAGACACTGAAGCTTTCTTT.

This chain connects TRBV7-3 to TRBJ2-1; 9 nucleotides agree with TRBD2. V gave up 5 bases and J gave up 5 bases; unmatched junction bases: 7. The germline V gene has CDR1 SGHTA and CDR2 FQGTGA. The CDR3 runs to 15 residues. CDR3 residues: CASSSSGSVHNEQFF. The DNA for the CDR3 is TGTGCCAGCAGCAGTAGCGGGAGCGTCCACAATGAGCAGTTCTTC.

V gene TRBV9 combines with J gene TRBJ2-2; possible D gene TRBD2, 6 bases. The CDR3 is 15 residues long. Germline V lookup: CDR1 SGDLS, CDR2 YYNGEE. V gave up 5 bases and J gave up 4 bases, with 15 bases separating them. This chain's CDR3 is CASSPSEGSTGELFF. The CDR3 DNA follows: TGTGCCAGCAGTCCTTCGGAGGGGAGCACCGGGGAGCTGTTTTTT.

The chain has TRBV10-3 and TRBJ1-2; D remains ambiguous. Germline V gene sequence: CDR1 ENHRY, CDR2 SYGVKD. Trimming took 7 bases from V and 8 from J, leaving 17 bases between them. The CDR3 consists of 13 residues. As DNA, the CDR3 is TGTGCCATCACGTCCGGGGTAGAAGACGGCTACACCTTC. Translated, it gives CAITSGVEDGYTF.

The genes are TRBV6-5 and TRBJ2-2, with D unclear. Germline V lookup: CDR1 MNHEY, CDR2 SVGAGI. This CDR3 is built from 15 residues. V shed 6 bases and J shed 3 bases, with 14 bases lying between them. CDR3 loop: CASRPLALYTGELFF. DNA of the CDR3: TGTGCCAGCAGGCCGCTTGCGTTGTACACCGGGGAGCTGTTTTTT.

The chain carries TRBV6-5 and TRBJ1-1; 7 bases are a match to TRBD1. The germline V gene has CDR1 MNHEY and CDR2 SVGAGI. The CDR3 is 15 amino acids. The junction had 5 bases not matched to a gene; V was cut back by 4 bases and J by 0 bases. CDR3 residues: CASSSLGQMNTEAFF. In DNA, the CDR3 is TGTGCCAGCAGTTCCCTGGGACAGATGAACACTGAAGCTTTCTTT.

This chain uses TRBV19 with TRBJ1-5; D unresolved. The CDR3 sequence is 14 residues long. V shed 3 bases and J shed 0 bases, with 6 bases lying between them. Germline values: CDR1 LNHDA, CDR2 SQIVND (reference sequence). CDR3 residues: CASSIGYSNQPQHF. The CDR3 DNA follows: TGTGCCAGTAGTATCGGTTATAGCAATCAGCCCCAGCATTTT.

The chain couples TRBV30 to TRBJ2-1; a possible D gene is TRBD2 (6 bases). Deletions cut 2 bases from V and 2 bases from J, with 16 bases between. Germline CDR1 reads GTSNPN; CDR2 reads SVGIG (reference sequence). This CDR3 is 16 amino acids long. Here the CDR3 reads CAWSLPGGITYNEQFF. The CDR3 DNA reads TGTGCCTGGAGTCTCCCTGGAGGGATCACCTACAATGAGCAGTTCTTC.

The chain combines TRBV4-2 with TRBJ2-5; D might be TRBD1 (6 bases). V was cut by 1 base and J by 3 bases, with 6 bases left in between. Germline CDR1 is LGHNA and CDR2 is YNFKEQ. The CDR3 spans 13 residues. Here the CDR3 DNA reads TGTGCCAGCAGCCAAGCAGGGGAAGAGACCCAGTACTTC. Amino acids: CASSQAGEETQYF.

The rearrangement uses TRBV29-1 and TRBJ2-7; perhaps TRBD1 as D (5 bases). V lost 1 base and J lost 5, with 12 bases in between. Per the germline V gene, CDR1 is SQVTM and CDR2 is ANQGSEA. CDR3 size: 13 residues. This CDR3 is CSVEGGASHEQYF. The CDR3 bases are TGCAGCGTTGAAGGGGGCGCAAGCCACGAGCAGTACTTC.

This clone was recorded only once. The J gene is TRBJ1-3, the V gene TRBV6-5; maybe TRBD1 (6 bases). The CDR3 is 12 amino acids. V dropped 8 bases and J dropped 2 bases, with 7 bases sitting between them. CDR1 MNHEY and CDR2 SVGAGI come from the germline V gene. This CDR3 reads CASSGAGNTIYF. In nucleotides, the CDR3 is TGTGCCAGCTCAGGGGCTGGAAACACCATATATTTT.

This rearrangement joins TRBV2 to TRBJ1-5; D remains ambiguous. The germline V and J ends were trimmed by 4 bases and 6 bases, with 16 bases remaining between them. From germline, CDR1 is SNHLY and CDR2 FYNNEI. The CDR3 spans 15 residues. The CDR3 here is CASSVTQRSFQPQHF. DNA for the CDR3: TGTGCCAGCAGTGTAACTCAGAGGTCTTTTCAGCCCCAGCATTTT.